This entry lists 24 T cell receptor beta chains sequenced from one sample in a study of blood T cell repertoires in COVID-19. Some clones are missing from TCRdb's copy, which holds only in-frame ones; the method was immunoSEQ multiplex PCR. The data contain fewer than 150,000 clones, 60% to 85% of them singletons. Input material: peripheral blood. These receptors came from a man between 65 and 80 years old with acute or convalescent COVID-19.

The CDR3, as DNA: TGTGCCAGCAGGCGGACAGGGGGCGTTTCACCCCTCCACTTT. Translation gives CASRRTGGVSPLHF. The chain links TRBV6-5 to TRBJ1-6; 11 bases fit TRBD1. Germline V lookup: CDR1 MNHEY, CDR2 SVGAGI. The CDR3 spans 14 residues. J lost 9 bases, V lost 6 bases, and 4 bases had no gene match.

V usage is TRBV3-1 (or the pseudogene TRBV3-2) and J usage is TRBJ2-3; 11 nucleotides agree with TRBD2. The CDR3 is made up of 17 amino acids. Germline V CDR1 and CDR2: LGHDT, YNNKEL (reference sequence). J was trimmed by 4 bases and V by 0 bases; bases with no gene match: 6. The CDR3 protein is CASSQDVSSGGSDTQYF. CDR3 coding DNA: TGTGCCAGCAGCCAAGATGTTTCTAGCGGGGGGTCAGATACGCAGTATTTT.

This sequence joins TRBV7-9 and TRBJ1-2, with D possibly TRBD1 on 6 matching bases. The germline V gene encodes CDR1 SEHNR and CDR2 FQNEAQ (reference sequence). V was shortened by 6 bases and J by 2 bases, with 19 bases between the two germline ends. The CDR3 totals 16 residues. DNA for the CDR3: TGTGCCAGCAGAACCAACAGGGAAATCAGGAACTATGGCTACACCTTC. Residues: CASRTNREIRNYGYTF. Full variable domain (rest looked up from reference TRBV7-9 and TRBJ1-2): DTGVSQNPRHKITKRGQNVTFRCDPISEHNRLYWYRQTLGQGPEFLTYFQNEAQLEKSRLLSDRFSAERPKGSFSTLEIQRTEQGDSAMYLCASRTNREIRNYGYTFGSGTRLTVV.

The V gene is TRBV11-3, the J gene TRBJ1-2, with no clear D. Germline assignment: CDR1 SGHNT and CDR2 YENEEA. The CDR3 contains 12 residues. V shed 1 base and J shed 5 bases, with 5 bases lying between them. CDR3 amino acids: CASSLARYGYTF. The CDR3 nucleotides read TGTGCCAGCAGCTTAGCCAGATATGGCTACACCTTC.

The V gene is TRBV9, the J gene TRBJ1-1; D not certain. There are 15 residues in the CDR3. CDR1 is SGDLS and CDR2 is YYNGEE in the germline V gene. The V end was cut by 3 bases, the J end by 1 base, with 13 bases between. Written as DNA, the CDR3 is TGTGCCAGCAGCGCACCCTTGGGCAGGAACACTGAAGCTTTCTTT. As protein: CASSAPLGRNTEAFF.

The J gene is TRBJ1-1, the V gene TRBV24-1, with TRBD1 as a possible D gene (5 bases). V lost 12 bases, J lost 1 base, and 11 bases lay in between. Germline CDR1 is KGHDR and CDR2 is SFDVKD. This CDR3 is built from 12 residues. The CDR3 spells CAGTTGNTEAFF. CDR3 sequence (DNA): TGTGCCGGTACAACAGGGAACACTGAAGCTTTCTTT.

This clone was seen a single time. The chain has TRBV19 and TRBJ1-2, with D possibly TRBD1 on 5 matching bases. CDR3 size: 13 residues. The V end lost 3 bases, the J end lost 6 bases, and 11 bases lay between the germline ends. From germline, CDR1 is LNHDA and CDR2 SQIVND (reference sequence). CDR3 in DNA: TGTGCCAGTAGTATCTTCAGGGATAATGGCTACACCTTC. Residues: CASSIFRDNGYTF. Full variable domain (rest looked up from reference TRBV19 and TRBJ1-2): DGGITQSPKYLFRKEGQNVTLSCEQNLNHDAMYWYRQDPGQGLRLIYYSQIVNDFQKGDIAEGYSVSREKKESFPLTVTSAQKNPTAFYLCASSIFRDNGYTFGSGTRLTVV.

V and J are TRBV30 and TRBJ2-3, with 7 bases lining up with TRBD1. The CDR3 has 15 amino acids. V lost 4 bases and J lost 5; bases outside the gene matches: 12. CDR1 and CDR2 (germline): GTSNPN, SVGIG (reference sequence). CDR3 in DNA: TGTGCCTGGAACCGCGGGCAGGGGGATGAAGATACGCAGTATTTT. Amino acids: CAWNRGQGDEDTQYF.

The gene calls are TRBV9 and TRBJ1-2; possibly TRBD1 for D (6 bases). In germline, CDR1 is SGDLS, CDR2 YYNGEE. Trimming removed 3 bases from V and 7 bases from J, with 16 bases in between. The CDR3 loop spans 14 amino acids. The CDR3 sequence: CASSDPDRASGYTF. The CDR3 bases are TGTGCCAGCAGCGATCCGGACAGAGCCTCTGGCTACACCTTC.

The V and J genes are TRBV15 and TRBJ1-2, with a possible D match to TRBD1 (6 bases). V lost 7 bases, J lost 4 bases, and 13 bases lay in between. CDR1 is LNHNV and CDR2 is YYDKDF in the germline V gene (reference sequence). This CDR3 region has 13 residues. CDR3 in DNA: TGTGCCACCAACTTTGGACAGACCTATGGCTACACCTTC. It is translated as CATNFGQTYGYTF.

This clone turned up a few times. The chain links TRBV3-1 (or the pseudogene TRBV3-2) to TRBJ1-1; D unclear. Between the trimmed V and J ends, which lost 1 base and 4 bases, there was a span of 16 bases. This CDR3 contains 16 residues. Looked up from germline, CDR1 is LGHDT and CDR2 is YNNKEL (reference sequence). CDR3 protein: CASSQVAGSEVTEAFF. In DNA form, the CDR3 reads TGTGCCAGCAGCCAAGTTGCGGGATCTGAGGTCACTGAAGCTTTCTTT.

This sequence joins TRBV5-1 and TRBJ1-1; D call uncertain. The CDR3 totals 14 residues. Germline V gene lookup returns CDR1 SGHRS and CDR2 YFSETQ. V lost 0 bases and J 4 bases, leaving 10 bases between the germline ends. The CDR3 sequence: CASSLESWSTEAFF. The CDR3 nucleotides are TGCGCCAGCAGCTTGGAGTCCTGGAGCACTGAAGCTTTCTTT.

CDR3 nucleotides: TGTGCCAGCAGCTTAAGGGACCGCAGGGGGGAGACCCAGTACTTC. This translates into CASSLRDRRGETQYF. The chain carries TRBV11-3 and TRBJ2-5, with 7 positions matching TRBD1. The CDR3 loop spans 15 amino acids. Germline V lookup: CDR1 SGHNT, CDR2 YENEEA. J lost 5 bases, V lost 2 bases, and 8 bases had no gene match.

The chain employs TRBV2 and TRBJ2-5; the match to TRBD1 covers 9 bases. The V gene's germline CDR1 is SNHLY and CDR2 FYNNEI. There are 13 residues in the CDR3. The V gene end was trimmed by 10 bases and the J gene end by 5 bases; junction bases not matched to a gene: 8. In DNA form, the CDR3 reads TGTGCCATCCGGAACAGGGGGCGTGAGACCCAGTACTTC. Translation gives CAIRNRGRETQYF.

This clone was seen a single time. The chain recombines TRBV9 with TRBJ2-1, with TRBD1 identical over 7 bases. Per the germline V gene, CDR1 is SGDLS and CDR2 is YYNGEE. V shed 3 bases and J 3 bases; nucleotides not matched to a gene: 3. This CDR3 is 14 amino acids long. CDR3 protein: CASSETGSYNEQFF. CDR3 bases: TGTGCCAGCAGCGAGACAGGGAGCTACAATGAGCAGTTCTTC.

The chain couples TRBV12-3 or TRBV12-4 to TRBJ2-3; TRBD2 is a possible D gene (6 bases). Trimming shortened V by 8 bases and J by 8 bases, and 8 bases separated the two germline ends. CDR3 length: 10 amino acids. This CDR3 reads CASGEVTQYF. The CDR3 nucleotides are TGTGCCAGCGGGGAGGTTACGCAGTATTTT.

This chain joins TRBV7-3 and TRBJ2-1, with TRBD2 matching over 9 bases. The germline gives CDR1 SGHTA, CDR2 FQGTGA. With V trimmed by 5 bases and J by 0 bases, 5 bases remained unmatched. The CDR3 is 16 residues long. The CDR3 coding sequence is TGTGCCAGCAGCCTTAGCGGGGGCCTCTCCTACAATGAGCAGTTCTTC. Translation gives CASSLSGGLSYNEQFF.

The rearrangement joins TRBV7-3 to TRBJ2-2, with D possibly being TRBD2 (6 bases). Germline CDR1 and CDR2: SGHTA and FQGTGA. This CDR3 contains 14 residues. The V gene lost 5 bases and the J gene lost 2 bases, with 9 bases spanning the gap. The CDR3 spells CASSPGLNTGELFF. CDR3 sequence (DNA): TGTGCCAGCAGCCCGGGACTTAACACCGGGGAGCTGTTTTTT.

DNA of the CDR3: TGCGCCAGCAGTCCCGGGACAGGGCAGCCCTATGGCTACACCTTC. This codes for CASSPGTGQPYGYTF. The chain has TRBV4-1 and TRBJ1-2; 9 nucleotides line up with TRBD1. V shed 6 bases, J shed 4 bases, and the junction held 9 bases outside the gene matches. CDR1 is MGHRA and CDR2 is YSYEKL in the germline V gene. This CDR3 contains 15 residues.

V usage is TRBV30 and J usage is TRBJ2-7, with 7 bases fitting TRBD1. There are 14 residues in the CDR3. In germline, CDR1 is GTSNPN, CDR2 SVGIG (reference sequence). The trim removed 1 base at V and 2 bases at J, leaving 5 bases unmatched. The CDR3 DNA follows: TGTGCCTGGAGTGCCCGGGACAGACCCTACGAGCAGTACTTC. Translated: CAWSARDRPYEQYF.

The J gene is TRBJ1-2, the V gene TRBV4-2; tentatively, D is TRBD1 (5 bases). The CDR3 totals 15 residues. The V end lost 1 base, the J end lost 5 bases, and 14 bases lay between the germline ends. Germline V gene lookup returns CDR1 LGHNA and CDR2 YNFKEQ. The CDR3 here is CASSQAVQADYGYTF. In DNA form, the CDR3 reads TGTGCCAGCAGCCAAGCGGTACAGGCCGATTATGGCTACACCTTC.

The CDR3 spells CASSERGTSTNEKLFF. CDR3 sequence (DNA): TGTGCCAGCAGCGAAAGGGGGACGTCAACTAATGAAAAACTGTTTTTT. The V and J genes are TRBV6-1 and TRBJ1-4, with D perhaps TRBD1 (6 bases). Germline loops: CDR1 MNHNS, CDR2 SASEGT. The CDR3 has 16 residues. The V end was cut by 6 bases, the J end by 0 bases, with 14 bases between.

The gene calls are TRBV30 and TRBJ1-2; 7 bases line up with TRBD1. The germline CDR1 and CDR2 sequences are GTSNPN and SVGIG (reference sequence). This CDR3 has 12 residues. After removal of 2 bases from V and 10 bases from J, the junction contained 7 bases not matched to a gene. The CDR3 bases are TGTGCCTGGAGTAAGGGAGACAGGGACTACACCTTC. Its translation is CAWSKGDRDYTF.

The chain combines TRBV6-2 or TRBV6-3 with TRBJ1-1, with unresolved D. The CDR3 runs 10 residues. Trimming removed 2 bases at V and 11 bases at J, with 6 bases between. Germline V lookup: CDR1 MNHEY, CDR2 SVGEGT. CDR3 residues: CASSYGAAFF. The CDR3 nucleotides are TGTGCCAGCAGTTACGGAGCGGCTTTCTTT.